Below are 13 T cell receptor beta chains sequenced from a single sample in a study of regulatory T cells in long-lasting Graves disease. In building TCR beta libraries, iRepertoire HTBI primers were used together with Arm-PCR of CDR3 regions. TCRdb reanalysed the multiplex PCR reads using MiXCR and keeps one entry per CDR3 protein. The table includes some 340,000 distinct CDR3 sequences, 20% to 25% detected once. Stated time point: persistent/refractory GD, antithyroid drugs over 5 years with positive TRAb. Preparation of the TCR library used RNA extracted from PBMCs. Sequenced material: peripheral blood mononuclear cells (PBMCs), taken when the disease was refractory, from a patient treated with antithyroid drugs. These receptors were obtained from a woman between 40 and 55 years old with Graves disease.

Regarding this clonotype: Since no conserved phenylalanine or tryptophan closes the CDR3, a read error is the likely cause. The chain combines TRBV5-8 with TRBJ2-5; D gene ambiguous. In germline, CDR1 is SGHTS, CDR2 YDEGEE. The CDR3 covers 10 residues. Trimming pared 1 base from V and 6 bases from J, leaving 1 base between. This CDR3 is CASSLKTQYL. The CDR3 DNA sequence: TGTGCCAGCAGCTTGAAGACCCAGTACCTC.

This clonotype was counted many times. The chain has TRBV28 and TRBJ1-5; the D is unclear. The CDR3 consists of 14 residues. V was cut by 2 bases and J by 6 bases, with 11 bases left in between. Germline assignment: CDR1 MDHEN and CDR2 SYDVKM. CDR3 bases: TGTGCCAGCAGTTTACGGGGATGGGGTCAGCCCCAGCATTTT. It codes for CASSLRGWGQPQHF.

This clonotype was counted ten times or more. This chain links TRBV28 with TRBJ2-7, with D possibly being TRBD1 (5 bases). CDR1 and CDR2 (germline): MDHEN, SYDVKM. The CDR3 extends over 13 amino acids. V lost 8 bases and J lost 2, with 13 bases in between. The CDR3, as DNA: TGTGCCAGCTCAGGGCAGGCAACCTACGAGCAGTACTTC. Translation gives CASSGQATYEQYF.

In its sample, this clonotype was seen a few times. A read error may explain this, as a much larger clone is one base away. This chain links TRBV15 with TRBJ2-5; D gene uncertain. The CDR3 length is 13 residues. The germline V and J ends were trimmed by 3 bases and 2 bases, with 7 bases remaining between them. The germline CDR1 and CDR2 sequences are LNHNV and YYDKDF (reference sequence). The CDR3 DNA reads TGTGCCACCAGCAGGTGCCTGCAAGAGACCCAGTACTTC. Translation gives CATSRCLQETQYF.

CDR3 DNA: TGCAGTGCTAGCACTGACAGGGAGCATGGTCAGCCCCAGCATTTT. This encodes CSASTDREHGQPQHF. The rearrangement links TRBV20-1 to TRBJ1-5; 7 positions match TRBD1. CDR3 size: 15 residues. Germline assignment: CDR1 DFQATT and CDR2 SNEGSKA (reference sequence). V lost 3 bases, J lost 6 bases, and 11 bases stayed unmatched.

The rearrangement joins TRBV20-1 to TRBJ2-5; TRBD2 matches 8 bases. From germline, CDR1 is DFQATT and CDR2 SNEGSKA (reference sequence). The CDR3 length is 16 residues. V dropped 6 bases and J dropped 2; count of bases not matched to a gene: 14. The DNA of the CDR3 is TGCAGTGCCGACCTCCGATTTACTAGCGGTCAAGAGACCCAGTACTTC. Residues: CSADLRFTSGQETQYF.

Many counts were recorded for this clonotype. The rearrangement uses TRBV28 and TRBJ1-1, with D perhaps matching TRBD1 (6 bases). The V gene lost 7 bases and the J gene lost 5 bases, with 17 bases spanning the gap. Germline V gene data show CDR1 as MDHEN and CDR2 as SYDVKM. The CDR3 consists of 14 residues. DNA of the CDR3: TGTGCCAGCACCTCAGGGGCAGGGGCGACTGAAGCTTTCTTT. Protein: CASTSGAGATEAFF.

The V call is TRBV6-5, the J call TRBJ2-2; 7 nucleotides match TRBD1. The CDR3 runs to 15 residues. CDR1 and CDR2 (germline): MNHEY, SVGAGI. Trimming cost V 4 bases and J 3 bases; bases outside gene matches: 5. CDR3: CASSSADRYTGELFF. As DNA, the CDR3 is TGTGCCAGCAGTTCCGCGGACAGGTACACCGGGGAGCTGTTTTTT.

The rearrangement joins TRBV5-1 to TRBJ1-5; D ambiguous. The CDR3 totals 14 residues. CDR1 is SGHRS, CDR2 YFSETQ, per germline. V was trimmed by 4 bases and J by 5 bases, leaving 13 bases between them. The chain's CDR3 is CASSHGVGDQPQHF. CDR3 DNA: TGCGCCAGCAGCCATGGGGTCGGTGATCAGCCCCAGCATTTT.

This clonotype turned up a few times. In DNA, the CDR3 is TGTGCCAGTAGTGGAGGGGACAGCGATAATGAAAAACTGTTTTTT. This gives the protein CASSGGDSDNEKLFF. The chain joins TRBV19 to TRBJ1-4, with 7 bases that match TRBD1. There are 15 residues in the CDR3. The germline V gene has CDR1 LNHDA and CDR2 SQIVND (reference sequence). Trimming at V came to 5 bases and at J to 4 bases, leaving 7 bases not matched to a gene.

This clonotype was counted many times. This chain uses TRBV6-1 with TRBJ1-5, with D possibly TRBD1 on 5 matching bases. The ends were cut back, 7 bases at V and 6 bases at J, with 19 bases in the middle. The CDR3 covers 15 residues. Germline CDR1 reads MNHNS; CDR2 reads SASEGT. CDR3 sequence (DNA): TGTGCCAGCACAAAATCGGGGCAGAATATTCAGCCCCAGCATTTT. Residues: CASTKSGQNIQPQHF.

The J gene is TRBJ2-7, the V gene TRBV12-3 or TRBV12-4, with D hard to call. V was shortened by 8 bases and J by 3 bases, with 8 bases between the two germline ends. The CDR3 length is 11 residues. CDR3 loop: CASGSYYEQYF. CDR3 bases: TGTGCCAGCGGCTCATACTACGAGCAGTACTTC.

This clonotype was detected a few times. The chain links TRBV7-2 to TRBJ2-5; 10 bases line up with TRBD1. The CDR3 runs 15 residues. Germline V gene lookup returns CDR1 SGHTA and CDR2 FQGNSA. V shed 2 bases and J 4 bases; nucleotides not matched to a gene: 4. The CDR3 nucleotides are TGTGCCAGCAGCTTATACCGGGACAGGGGAGAGACCCAGTACTTC. Translating it yields CASSLYRDRGETQYF.